A selection of T cell receptor beta chains follows, all from one sample in a study of T-cell reconstitution after alpha-beta-depleted transplantation in children. One entry per CDR3 protein, called by TCRdb with MiXCR from the PCR reads. The table has fewer than 400,000 distinct CDR3 sequences, approximately 20% seen once. The sequences come from PBMCs from the stem cell graft donor, collected from the stem cell graft. The receptors come from a human donor who donated a stem cell graft to a child with acute myeloid leukemia. CDR3s include the opening cysteine and the closing phenylalanine or tryptophan. D genes are given only for firm matches. Clone size appears in some rows only: once, few, many, or a class for an expanded clone.

-	TRBJ1-5	-	TRBV28	TGTGCCAGCAGTTTCAAGCAGCCCCAGCATTTT	CASSFKQPQHF
-	TRBJ2-1	few	TRBV4-3	TGCGCCAGCAGCCAAATGAGGGGAAAATACAATGAGCAGTTCTTC	CASSQMRGKYNEQFF
TRBD2	TRBJ2-7	many	TRBV7-2	TGTGCCAGCAGCTTAGGGCTAGCGGGAGGGCCCTTCGAGCAGTACTTC	CASSLGLAGGPFEQYF
-	TRBJ1-5	few	TRBV20-1	TGCAGTGCTCTACCGGCGGGGGGATTCAATCAGCCCCAGCATTTT	CSALPAGGFNQPQHF
-	TRBJ1-2	-	TRBV10-2	TGCGCCAGCAGTGACTCTAGGGGGGCTGGGAATGGCTACACCTTC	CASSDSRGAGNGYTF
TRBD2	TRBJ2-1	-	TRBV20-1	TGCAGTGCCAGCGGGATCGCCAATGAGCAGTTCTTC	CSASGIANEQFF
-	TRBJ2-3	-	TRBV4-1	TGCGCCAGCAGCCAAGATCCTCAGACAGATACGCAGTATTTT	CASSQDPQTDTQYF
-	TRBJ2-7	few	TRBV24-1	TGTGCCACCAGTGATTCCAGCGACGAGCAGTACTTC	CATSDSSDEQYF
TRBD2	TRBJ2-7	many	TRBV29-1	TGCAGCGTTGGTGGTAGCGGGAACCGACTCTACGAGCAGTACTTC	CSVGGSGNRLYEQYF
-	TRBJ2-3	-	TRBV5-1	TGCGCCAGTAGATATAACCTTCCCACAGATACGCAGTATTTT	CASRYNLPTDTQYF
-	TRBJ2-2	-	TRBV5-1	TGCGCCAGCAGCTTCCAGGGTGACACCGGGGAGCTGTTTTTT	CASSFQGDTGELFF
TRBD1	TRBJ1-2	few	TRBV7-2	TGTGCCAGCAGCTTAGCCCCCAGACAGGGCAACTATGGCTACACCTTC	CASSLAPRQGNYGYTF
-	TRBJ2-7	many	TRBV29-1	TGCAGCGTTGAAGATGCCCCGGGAGCCAGCTACGAGCAGTACTTC	CSVEDAPGASYEQYF
-	TRBJ2-2	-	TRBV12-3/TRBV12-4	TGTGCCAGCAGTTTACGCGGGCCGAACACCGGGGAGCTGTTTTTT	CASSLRGPNTGELFF